These T cell receptor beta chains were read from a single sample in a study of blood T cell repertoires in COVID-19. Profiling relied on immunoSEQ multiplex PCR, and the TCRdb table lists in-frame clones only, not all of them. The sample lists more than 250,000 clones, 70% to 90% seen once, with 1.2% in the top ten. Sequenced input: PBMCs or T cells enriched from blood (not recorded which). These receptors were collected from a woman aged 40 to 55 with acute COVID-19. CDR3s include the opening cysteine and the closing phenylalanine or tryptophan. Each record gives: J gene, V gene, clone size, D gene, CDR3 DNA, CDR3 protein. The D gene is left open where the match is weak. Not all rows give a size; the values are once, few, many and, for expanded clones, a class.

j_gene: TRBJ1-6; v_gene: TRBV5-8; abundance: NA; d_gene: NA; CDR3nt: TGTGCCAGCAGCTTGATGGCGGCAGGGGATTCACCCCTCCACTTT; CDR3aa: CASSLMAAGDSPLHF
j_gene: TRBJ1-6; v_gene: TRBV2; abundance: NA; d_gene: NA; CDR3nt: TGTGCCAGCAGGTACCAGACACCCCTCCACTTT; CDR3aa: CASRYQTPLHF
j_gene: TRBJ1-4; v_gene: TRBV4-3; abundance: NA; d_gene: NA; CDR3nt: TGCGCCAGCAGCCAATGGTCAGATAATGAAAAACTGTTTTTT; CDR3aa: CASSQWSDNEKLFF
j_gene: TRBJ1-5; v_gene: TRBV19; abundance: NA; d_gene: NA; CDR3nt: TGTGCCAGTCGAGAGGTTTATAGCAATCAGCCCCAGCATTTT; CDR3aa: CASREVYSNQPQHF
j_gene: TRBJ2-3; v_gene: TRBV29-1; abundance: once; d_gene: TRBD2; CDR3nt: TGCAGCGTTTCTAGCGGGAGGGGAAGGGGAGATACGCAGTATTTT; CDR3aa: CSVSSGRGRGDTQYF
j_gene: TRBJ2-1; v_gene: TRBV7-2; abundance: NA; d_gene: NA; CDR3nt: TGTGCCAGCAGCCCGTACTATAGCAATGAGCAGTTCTTC; CDR3aa: CASSPYYSNEQFF
j_gene: TRBJ2-1; v_gene: TRBV7-3; abundance: NA; d_gene: NA; CDR3nt: TGTGCCAGCAGCCTTAGCGGCCCCTACAATGAGCAGTTCTTC; CDR3aa: CASSLSGPYNEQFF
j_gene: TRBJ2-3; v_gene: TRBV20-1; abundance: NA; d_gene: NA; CDR3nt: TGCAGTGCTAGTCAGAGGGAGACCGGTAGCACAGATACGCAGTATTTT; CDR3aa: CSASQRETGSTDTQYF
j_gene: TRBJ2-7; v_gene: TRBV5-6; abundance: NA; d_gene: NA; CDR3nt: TGTGCCAGCAGCTTAGGGGGTGCTGGGTTATACGAGCAGTACTTC; CDR3aa: CASSLGGAGLYEQYF
j_gene: TRBJ2-7; v_gene: TRBV10-3; abundance: NA; d_gene: NA; CDR3nt: TGTGCCATCAGTGGCAGAGGACAGAGCTACGAGCAGTACTTC; CDR3aa: CAISGRGQSYEQYF
j_gene: TRBJ2-5; v_gene: TRBV28; abundance: NA; d_gene: TRBD1; CDR3nt: TGTGCCAGCAGTTTGCAAACAGGGGGCCAGGAGACCCAGTACTTC; CDR3aa: CASSLQTGGQETQYF
j_gene: TRBJ2-1; v_gene: TRBV7-7; abundance: NA; d_gene: NA; CDR3nt: TGTGCTAGCAGCTCGACGGCGGGTAACCGTTACAATGAGCAGTTCTTC; CDR3aa: CASSSTAGNRYNEQFF
j_gene: TRBJ2-5; v_gene: TRBV30; abundance: NA; d_gene: TRBD1; CDR3nt: TGTGCCTGGAATCCGGGACAGGGGGTTTCGGAGACCCAGTACTTC; CDR3aa: CAWNPGQGVSETQYF
j_gene: TRBJ2-5; v_gene: TRBV5-1; abundance: once; d_gene: TRBD1; CDR3nt: TGCGCCAGCAGCTTGGCCGGGGGGACAGGGGTCCGCCAAGAGACCCAGTACTTC; CDR3aa: CASSLAGGTGVRQETQYF
j_gene: TRBJ1-4; v_gene: TRBV19; abundance: NA; d_gene: TRBD1; CDR3nt: TGTGCCAGTAGTGTGACAGGGACGAATGAAAAACTGTTTTTT; CDR3aa: CASSVTGTNEKLFF
j_gene: TRBJ1-5; v_gene: TRBV28; abundance: NA; d_gene: TRBD1; CDR3nt: TGTGCCAGCAGTTTTTCAATCAGGGGGCTTGATCAGCCCCAGCATTTT; CDR3aa: CASSFSIRGLDQPQHF
j_gene: TRBJ1-1; v_gene: TRBV7-2; abundance: NA; d_gene: NA; CDR3nt: TGTGCCAGCAGTCGACAGGCCGACACTGAAGCTTTCTTT; CDR3aa: CASSRQADTEAFF
j_gene: TRBJ2-7; v_gene: TRBV20-1; abundance: NA; d_gene: NA; CDR3nt: TGCAGTGCCTTGACAACCTACGAGCAGTACTTC; CDR3aa: CSALTTYEQYF
j_gene: TRBJ2-6; v_gene: TRBV5-6; abundance: NA; d_gene: NA; CDR3nt: TGTGCCAGCAGCGCAATAACAGGGTTGTCTGGGGCCAACGTCCTGACTTTC; CDR3aa: CASSAITGLSGANVLTF
j_gene: TRBJ1-3; v_gene: TRBV6-1; abundance: once; d_gene: NA; CDR3nt: TGTGCCAGCAGTGAAGCGCTGCGGAGCTCTGGAAACACCATATATTTT; CDR3aa: CASSEALRSSGNTIYF
j_gene: TRBJ1-4; v_gene: TRBV4-1; abundance: NA; d_gene: TRBD1; CDR3nt: TGCGCCAGCAGCCAACAACCGACAGGGGTTGAAAAACTGTTTTTT; CDR3aa: CASSQQPTGVEKLFF
j_gene: TRBJ2-3; v_gene: TRBV9; abundance: NA; d_gene: TRBD2; CDR3nt: TGTGCCAGCAGCGAAGGACTAGCGCTCAGCACAGATACGCAGTATTTT; CDR3aa: CASSEGLALSTDTQYF
j_gene: TRBJ2-3; v_gene: TRBV24-1; abundance: NA; d_gene: TRBD1; CDR3nt: TGTGCCACCGATACCGGGACAGGGTCACCAGATACGCAGTATTTT; CDR3aa: CATDTGTGSPDTQYF
j_gene: TRBJ1-4; v_gene: TRBV28; abundance: NA; d_gene: NA; CDR3nt: TGTGCCAGCAGTTACAGAGGAGGACTGTTTTTT; CDR3aa: CASSYRGGLFF
j_gene: TRBJ1-1; v_gene: TRBV4-1; abundance: NA; d_gene: NA; CDR3nt: TGCGCCAGCAGCCAAGAGAGGGGGTATACTGAAGCTTTCTTT; CDR3aa: CASSQERGYTEAFF
j_gene: TRBJ1-4; v_gene: TRBV5-8; abundance: once; d_gene: NA; CDR3nt: TGTGCCAGCAGCAAGAGTCGGGGGGAAAAACTGTTTTTT; CDR3aa: CASSKSRGEKLFF
j_gene: TRBJ1-2; v_gene: TRBV6-5; abundance: NA; d_gene: NA; CDR3nt: TGTGCCAGCAGATCACAGGGCCTGGGCTACACCTTC; CDR3aa: CASRSQGLGYTF
j_gene: TRBJ1-2; v_gene: TRBV7-3; abundance: NA; d_gene: NA; CDR3nt: TGTGCCAGCAGCTTATCGGGGACTTCCTATGGCTACACCTTC; CDR3aa: CASSLSGTSYGYTF
j_gene: TRBJ1-2; v_gene: TRBV27; abundance: NA; d_gene: TRBD1; CDR3nt: TGTGCCAGTTCAACAGGGGGCCGAGGCTACACCTTC; CDR3aa: CASSTGGRGYTF
j_gene: TRBJ2-3; v_gene: TRBV30; abundance: NA; d_gene: NA; CDR3nt: TGTGCCTGGTGCAGGGTGGCAGATACGCAGTATTTT; CDR3aa: CAWCRVADTQYF
j_gene: TRBJ1-1; v_gene: TRBV7-9; abundance: NA; d_gene: NA; CDR3nt: TGTGCCAGCAGCGCGAGGAACATGAACACTGAAGCTTTCTTT; CDR3aa: CASSARNMNTEAFF
j_gene: TRBJ1-5; v_gene: TRBV5-1; abundance: NA; d_gene: NA; CDR3nt: TGCGCCAGCAGCTTGGCCTACAATCAGCCCCAGCATTTT; CDR3aa: CASSLAYNQPQHF
j_gene: TRBJ2-1; v_gene: TRBV15; abundance: NA; d_gene: TRBD1; CDR3nt: TGTGCCACCAGCAGAGGGGGACAGGGTAGGAATGAGCAGTTCTTC; CDR3aa: CATSRGGQGRNEQFF
j_gene: TRBJ1-1; v_gene: TRBV19; abundance: NA; d_gene: TRBD1; CDR3nt: TGTGCCAGTACCAGATTAGGGACAGGGTGGGGGGACACTGAAGCTTTCTTT; CDR3aa: CASTRLGTGWGDTEAFF
j_gene: TRBJ1-1; v_gene: TRBV6-5; abundance: NA; d_gene: NA; CDR3nt: TGTGCCAGCAGTAAATGGGTGATGGAGGGCACTGAAGCTTTCTTT; CDR3aa: CASSKWVMEGTEAFF
j_gene: TRBJ2-1; v_gene: TRBV7-9; abundance: NA; d_gene: NA; CDR3nt: TGTGCCAGCAGCCTGGGGGTGGCGGGGATCCATGAGCAGTTCTTC; CDR3aa: CASSLGVAGIHEQFF
j_gene: TRBJ2-7; v_gene: TRBV28; abundance: NA; d_gene: TRBD2; CDR3nt: TGTGCCAGCAGTTTAACCCTAGCGGGATCCTCCTACGAGCAGTACTTC; CDR3aa: CASSLTLAGSSYEQYF
j_gene: TRBJ1-1; v_gene: TRBV27; abundance: once; d_gene: TRBD1; CDR3nt: TGTGCCAGCAGTTTCAGGGACAGGGAAGCTTTCTTT; CDR3aa: CASSFRDREAFF
j_gene: TRBJ2-7; v_gene: TRBV5-8; abundance: NA; d_gene: NA; CDR3nt: TGTGCCAGCCCGAGAGGAGGGGAAAACTACGAGCAGTACTTC; CDR3aa: CASPRGGENYEQYF
j_gene: TRBJ1-2; v_gene: TRBV30; abundance: NA; d_gene: TRBD1; CDR3nt: TGTGCCTGGAGAGACTTTAACAGGGGAGGCTACACCTTC; CDR3aa: CAWRDFNRGGYTF
j_gene: TRBJ1-1; v_gene: TRBV18; abundance: NA; d_gene: NA; CDR3nt: TGTGCCAGCTCACCAACGACAAAGAACACTGAAGCTTTCTTT; CDR3aa: CASSPTTKNTEAFF